This T cell receptor beta chain was found in a study of T-cell memory formation after mild COVID-19. Overall study context: TCR clusters were mostly confined to one donor each.

Study observations and caveats: From day 15 to 85, contracting clones were balanced between CD4 and CD8, whereas later expanders leaned toward CD4+. Contracting CD4+ clones sat mainly in CM and EM; CD8+ in EMRA.

V was pared by 8 bases and J by 3 bases, with 23 bases between. The germline V gene encodes CDR1 SQVTM and CDR2 ANQGSEA. The CDR3 sequence is 16 residues long. TCR alpha and TCR beta cDNA libraries with sample barcodes and UMIs came from 5'RACE using constant-segment primers. TCRdb re-called the 5' RACE reads with MiXCR, one entry per CDR3 protein. Of approximately 580,000 distinct CDR3 sequences listed, 20% were seen once; the top ten hold roughly an eighth. This clonotype was found a few times. Its antigen is unidentified. The chain uses TRBV29-1 and TRBJ2-1; unclear D gene. The receptor's source is an adult woman who had mild COVID-19 (a few samples of this study predate the infection). Cell type and time point are not known. The sequencing sample was made of PBMCs or a T cell subset sorted from them (not recorded which). The CDR3 reads CSTTAANSDLYNEQFF. The DNA for the CDR3 is TGCAGCACCACGGCGGCTAACTCAGACCTCTACAATGAGCAGTTCTTC.